The 22 T cell receptor beta chains reported below all come from one sample, sequenced in a study of cytomegalovirus exposure and HLA in healthy donors (dated by TCRdb to about 2017). Libraries were constructed by the immunoSEQ multiplex PCR assay. For the multiplex PCR, a mixture combining 60 forward primers for TCR Vbeta segments and 13 reverse primers for TCR Jbeta segments was used. Imported from immuneACCESS, the table was reduced by TCRdb to in-frame sequences with V and J called. These copies leave out some clones; in studies compared against another copy, an unresolved V gene accounts for under half, and the cause of the remainder is not known. Across this sample there are 150,000 or so clones, with over 60% seen only once. The ten largest clones take up 3% to 4% of the sample. Sequences were obtained from PBMCs. The receptors originated from a woman in her thirties or forties in good health and CMV-seronegative.

This sequence joins TRBV5-1 and TRBJ2-1, with 15 nucleotides matching TRBD2. The CDR3 runs to 16 residues. CDR1 is SGHRS and CDR2 is YFSETQ in the germline V gene. The V gene end was trimmed by 1 base and the J gene end by 7 bases; junction bases not matched to a gene: 3. The CDR3 reads CASSLMGLAGGNEQFF. For the CDR3, the DNA is TGCGCCAGCAGCTTGATGGGACTAGCGGGGGGTAATGAGCAGTTCTTC.

The chain recombines TRBV2 with TRBJ1-2; 10 bases agree with TRBD1. Germline V gene data show CDR1 as SNHLY and CDR2 as FYNNEI. The CDR3 length is 15 residues. The ends lost 8 bases at V and 7 bases at J; junction bases unmatched: 13. CDR3 sequence reads: CASAQDRGTSGGYTF. The DNA of the CDR3 is TGTGCCAGCGCTCAGGACAGGGGGACCTCCGGTGGCTACACCTTC.

The chain links TRBV18 to TRBJ1-4; D is possibly TRBD1 (6 bases). This CDR3 region has 15 residues. CDR1 KGHSH and CDR2 LQKENI come from the germline V gene. The V gene lost 6 bases and the J gene lost 0 bases, with 11 bases spanning the gap. Here the CDR3 DNA reads TGTGCCAGCTCGCTCGCAGGGGCAACTAATGAAAAACTGTTTTTT. Protein: CASSLAGATNEKLFF.

This clone was found once. The chain joins TRBV7-8 to TRBJ2-3, with 7 bases that match TRBD2. The CDR3 is 17 amino acids. CDR1 SGHVS and CDR2 FQNEAQ come from the germline V gene. Unmatched junction bases numbered 16, after V lost 5 bases and J lost 5 bases. The CDR3 protein is CASSPSGGRVGRDTQYF. DNA of the CDR3: TGTGCCAGCAGCCCTTCGGGCGGGAGAGTAGGGAGAGATACGCAGTATTTT.

The rearrangement uses TRBV7-9 and TRBJ2-5, with D perhaps TRBD2 (5 bases). The CDR3 consists of 14 residues. Trimming took off 2 bases at V and 5 bases at J, with 12 bases between the two ends. Germline CDR1 and CDR2: SEHNR and FQNEAQ (reference sequence). The chain's CDR3 is CASSLFGESETQYF. Here the CDR3 DNA reads TGTGCCAGCAGCTTATTCGGGGAGTCGGAGACCCAGTACTTC.

This chain links TRBV7-9 with TRBJ1-6; 8 nucleotides match TRBD1. Germline lookup yields CDR1 SEHNR and CDR2 FQNEAQ (reference sequence). This CDR3 contains 17 residues. V was pared by 2 bases and J by 7 bases, with 10 bases of the junction left unmatched. The CDR3 here is CASSLYQGAAVNSPLHF. The CDR3, as DNA: TGTGCCAGCAGCTTATATCAGGGGGCGGCAGTGAATTCACCCCTCCACTTT.

The gene calls are TRBV5-6 and TRBJ1-4, with TRBD1 matching 7 bases. Germline CDR1 reads SGHDT; CDR2 reads YYEEEE. The CDR3 length is 17 residues. V gave up 4 bases and J gave up 5 bases; unmatched junction bases: 14. The CDR3 loop is CASSRGQPGYWNEKLFF. The CDR3 DNA sequence: TGTGCCAGCAGCAGGGGACAGCCGGGGTACTGGAATGAAAAACTGTTTTTT. The full variable domain, rest sourced from reference TRBV5-6 and TRBJ1-4, is DAGVTQSPTHLIKTRGQQVTLRCSPKSGHDTVSWYQQALGQGPQFIFQYYEEEERQRGNFPDRFSGHQFPNYSSELNVNALLLGDSALYLCASSRGQPGYWNEKLFFGSGTQLSVL.

This clone was seen a single time. The chain carries TRBV27 and TRBJ2-7; 12 nucleotides line up with TRBD2. The CDR3 consists of 18 residues. Germline V gene sequence: CDR1 MNHEY, CDR2 SMNVEV (reference sequence). Trimming took 4 bases from V and 2 from J; bases not matched to a gene: 12. As DNA, the CDR3 is TGTGCCAGCAGTTCTCGAGCAGCACTAGCGGGGGGAGCCTACGAGCAGTACTTC. This codes for CASSSRAALAGGAYEQYF.

The gene calls are TRBV25-1 and TRBJ1-1; the match to TRBD1 covers 9 bases. J was trimmed by 5 bases and V by 1 base; bases with no gene match: 11. Germline CDR1 is MGHDK and CDR2 is SYGVNS. This CDR3 contains 17 residues. The CDR3 region has the DNA TGTGCCAGCAGTGAATCTAGGGGGACAGGGTTTGGGACTGAAGCTTTCTTT. Protein: CASSESRGTGFGTEAFF.

This clone was seen just once. The V gene is TRBV4-2, the J gene TRBJ1-1; D is unclear. CDR1 LGHNA and CDR2 YNFKEQ come from the germline V gene. Trimming took 0 bases from V and 1 from J, leaving 9 bases between them. The CDR3 runs 15 residues. The CDR3 sequence: CASSQDLLSNTEAFF. CDR3 nucleotide sequence: TGTGCCAGCAGCCAAGATCTACTGTCGAACACTGAAGCTTTCTTT.

This clone was counted only a few times. The J gene is TRBJ2-5, the V gene TRBV10-1, with 10 positions matching TRBD2. The CDR3 loop spans 16 amino acids. The junction had 8 bases not matched to a gene; V was cut back by 5 bases and J by 2 bases. CDR1 and CDR2 from the germline V gene are WNHNN and SYGVQD (reference sequence). The CDR3 spells CASSPGLAEIQETQYF. The CDR3 DNA follows: TGCGCCAGCAGTCCTGGACTAGCGGAAATACAAGAGACCCAGTACTTC.

V gene TRBV29-1 combines with J gene TRBJ2-5; 9 nucleotides match TRBD2. Germline CDR1 and CDR2: SQVTM and ANQGSEA. The J segment lost 5 bases and the V segment lost 5 bases, leaving 6 bases of the junction unmatched. There are 13 residues in the CDR3. CDR3 sequence: CSVSLAGYETQYF. The DNA for the CDR3 is TGCAGCGTTAGTCTAGCGGGGTACGAGACCCAGTACTTC.

The chain uses TRBV6-1 and TRBJ1-6; TRBD1 aligns across 9 bases. From germline, CDR1 is MNHNS and CDR2 SASEGT. V was clipped by 7 bases and J by 10 bases; unmatched bases: 8. The CDR3 totals 14 residues. The CDR3, as DNA: TGTGCCAGCACTTGGACAGGGGAAGCATCACCCCTCCACTTT. Translated: CASTWTGEASPLHF.

This sequence joins TRBV2 and TRBJ2-5; D perhaps matches TRBD2 (6 bases). The CDR3 totals 15 residues. CDR1 and CDR2 from the germline V gene are SNHLY and FYNNEI. The V end lost 7 bases, the J end lost 4 bases, and 19 bases lay between the germline ends. CDR3 coding DNA: TGTGCCAGCAAGGCGGGGTCCTCAATTGGAGAGACCCAGTACTTC. It specifies CASKAGSSIGETQYF.

This clone was observed once. This sequence joins TRBV6-5 and TRBJ1-1; no firm D call. CDR3 length equals 11 residues. CDR1 and CDR2 from the germline V gene are MNHEY and SVGAGI. V dropped 7 bases and J dropped 11 bases, with 14 bases sitting between them. This CDR3 reads CASNQGGRAFF. In nucleotides, the CDR3 is TGTGCCAGCAATCAAGGAGGGAGGGCTTTCTTT.

The chain recombines TRBV5-1 with TRBJ1-2, with 7 bases lining up with TRBD1. This CDR3 is built from 14 residues. Trimming took 4 bases from V and 6 from J; bases not matched to a gene: 9. Germline V CDR1 and CDR2: SGHRS, YFSETQ. The CDR3 protein is CASSRVQGVDGYTF. CDR3 bases: TGCGCCAGCAGCCGGGTTCAGGGGGTAGATGGCTACACCTTC.

J is TRBJ2-1 and V is TRBV11-3; TRBD1 matches at 7 bases. The V and J ends lost 5 bases and 6 bases, in that order; junction bases with no gene match: 10. Per germline, CDR1 SGHNT and CDR2 YENEEA. This CDR3 has 15 residues. CDR3 sequence reads: CASSEAKRQGNEQFF. The CDR3 DNA reads TGTGCCAGCAGCGAAGCTAAACGACAGGGCAATGAGCAGTTCTTC.

V gene TRBV30 combines with J gene TRBJ2-7, with 7 bases identical to TRBD1. This CDR3 region has 13 residues. The trim removed 6 bases at V and 2 bases at J, leaving 7 bases unmatched. From germline, CDR1 is GTSNPN and CDR2 SVGIG (reference sequence). The CDR3 protein is CACLGGAAYEQYF. The CDR3, as DNA: TGTGCCTGCCTAGGGGGCGCAGCCTACGAGCAGTACTTC. Supplemented by reference TRBV30 and TRBJ2-7, the full variable domain reads SQTIHQWPATLVQPVGSPLSLECTVEGTSNPNLYWYRQAAGRGLQLLFYSVGIGQISSEVPQNLSASRPQDRQFILSSKKLLLSDSGFYLCACLGGAAYEQYFGPGTRLTVT.

The V call is TRBV7-9, the J call TRBJ2-7, with D perhaps TRBD2 (6 bases). This CDR3 comprises 14 residues. V was trimmed by 5 bases and J by 0 bases, leaving 11 bases between them. The germline gives CDR1 SEHNR, CDR2 FQNEAQ (reference sequence). CDR3: CASSRDFASYEQYF. In nucleotides, the CDR3 is TGTGCCAGCAGCCGGGACTTCGCCTCCTACGAGCAGTACTTC.

This sequence joins TRBV5-1 and TRBJ1-1; no clear D gene. This CDR3 contains 14 residues. The V gene lost 2 bases and the J gene lost 2 bases, with 10 bases spanning the gap. Germline assignment: CDR1 SGHRS and CDR2 YFSETQ. In DNA, the CDR3 is TGCGCCAGCAGCTTCGGAGTGGCTAACACTGAAGCTTTCTTT. This gives the protein CASSFGVANTEAFF.

This clone came up a few times. V gene TRBV5-1 combines with J gene TRBJ2-7; TRBD2 agrees at 14 bases. Germline CDR1 SGHRS, CDR2 YFSETQ. After removal of 0 bases from V and 6 bases from J, the junction contained 5 bases not matched to a gene. CDR3 length: 16 residues. Here the CDR3 reads CASSLGLAGGVGEQYF. In DNA form, the CDR3 reads TGCGCCAGCAGCTTGGGACTAGCGGGGGGGGTCGGCGAGCAGTACTTC.

V gene TRBV6-6 combines with J gene TRBJ2-3; no definite D call. V lost 7 bases and J 0 bases, leaving 17 bases between the germline ends. The CDR3 has 16 residues. Germline V CDR1 and CDR2: MNHNY, SVGAGI (reference sequence). CDR3: CASIGPQRFSTDTQYF. The CDR3 DNA is TGTGCCAGCATTGGGCCCCAGAGATTCAGCACAGATACGCAGTATTTT.